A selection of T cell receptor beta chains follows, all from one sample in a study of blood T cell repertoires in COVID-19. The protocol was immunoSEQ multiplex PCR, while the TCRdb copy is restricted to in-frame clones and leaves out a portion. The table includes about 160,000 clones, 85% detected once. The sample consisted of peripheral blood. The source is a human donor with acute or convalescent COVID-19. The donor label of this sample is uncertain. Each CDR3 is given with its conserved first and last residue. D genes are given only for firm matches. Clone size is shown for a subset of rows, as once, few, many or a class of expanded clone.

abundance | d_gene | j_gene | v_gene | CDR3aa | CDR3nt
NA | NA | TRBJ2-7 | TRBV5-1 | CASSLLGGSEQYF | TGCGCCAGCAGCCTCCTGGGAGGATCCGAGCAGTACTTC
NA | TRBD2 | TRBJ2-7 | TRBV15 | CATSREGMGYEQYF | TGTGCCACCAGCCGGGAGGGGATGGGATACGAGCAGTACTTC
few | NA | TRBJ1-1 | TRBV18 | CASSPPRGRNTEAFF | TGTGCCAGCTCACCACCTAGGGGCCGGAACACTGAAGCTTTCTTT
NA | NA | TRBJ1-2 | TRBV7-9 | CASSLAGQSYGYTF | TGTGCCAGCAGCTTAGCCGGACAGTCATATGGCTACACCTTC
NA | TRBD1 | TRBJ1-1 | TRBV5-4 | CASSTTGGVTEAFF | TGTGCCAGCAGCACCACAGGGGGGGTCACTGAAGCTTTCTTT
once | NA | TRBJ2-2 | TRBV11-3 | CASSSGGGELFF | TGTGCCAGCAGCTCCGGTGGCGGGGAGCTGTTTTTT
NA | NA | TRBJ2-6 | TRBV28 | CASPPDQGNRTNVLTF | TGTGCCAGCCCTCCCGATCAGGGGAATAGGACCAACGTCCTGACTTTC
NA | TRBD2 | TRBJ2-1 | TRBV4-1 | CASSQLAGGRESYNEQFF | TGCGCCAGCAGCCAACTAGCGGGGGGGCGGGAATCCTACAATGAGCAGTTCTTC
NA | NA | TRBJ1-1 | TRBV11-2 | CASSLEPGRSEAFF | TGTGCCAGCAGCTTAGAACCAGGGAGGTCTGAAGCTTTCTTT
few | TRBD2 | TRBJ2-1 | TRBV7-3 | CASSSLSGGTYNEQFF | TGTGCCAGCAGCTCCCTTAGCGGGGGAACTTACAATGAGCAGTTCTTC
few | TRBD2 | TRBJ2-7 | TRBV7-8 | CASSPRVSGDPLVGEQYF | TGTGCCAGCAGCCCTAGGGTTAGCGGGGACCCCCTCGTTGGCGAGCAGTACTTC
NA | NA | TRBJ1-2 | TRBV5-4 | CASSSGGERNYGYTF | TGTGCCAGCAGCTCGGGAGGGGAGAGAAACTATGGCTACACCTTC
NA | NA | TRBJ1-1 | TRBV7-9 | CASSLTRSEAFF | TGTGCCAGCAGCTTAACTCGGTCTGAAGCTTTCTTT
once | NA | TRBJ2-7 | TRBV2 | CASSEAGGASYEQYF | TGTGCCAGCAGTGAAGCGGGGGGGGCTTCCTACGAGCAGTACTTC
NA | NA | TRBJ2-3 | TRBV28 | CASRGHRGTQYF | TGTGCCAGCAGGGGACACAGAGGTACGCAGTATTTT
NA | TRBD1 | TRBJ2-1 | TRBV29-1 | CSVTGGFSYNEQFF | TGCAGCGTCACAGGGGGGTTCTCCTACAATGAGCAGTTCTTC
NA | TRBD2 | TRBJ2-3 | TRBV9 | CASSGTSTTDTQYF | TGTGCCAGCAGCGGGACTAGTACCACAGATACGCAGTATTTT
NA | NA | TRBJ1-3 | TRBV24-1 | CATPRQVDSGNTIYF | TGTGCCACCCCGAGACAGGTAGACTCTGGAAACACCATATATTTT
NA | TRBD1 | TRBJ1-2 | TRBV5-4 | CASSLNQGAGYGYTF | TGTGCCAGCAGCTTGAACCAGGGGGCCGGCTATGGCTACACCTTC
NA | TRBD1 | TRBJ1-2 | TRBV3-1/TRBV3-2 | CASSQRQGNGYTF | TGTGCCAGCAGCCAGCGACAGGGAAATGGCTACACCTTC